The 12 T cell receptor beta chains below come from one sample, sequenced in a study of T cells expressing NK-cell markers. From its re-call of the 5' RACE reads, TCRdb lists each CDR3 protein once, without DNA. Its clone listing holds about 380,000 distinct CDR3 sequences. The sequenced material came from blood T cells: a sorted CD56 or NKG2C T cell subset, CD4+ or CD8+ T cells, or bulk PBMC T cells (not recorded which). The receptors shown here come from a man aged 18-70 years in good health.

V is TRBV21-1 and J is TRBJ2-2; no DNA is available, so the TRBD1 call from TCRdb remains unchecked. TRBV21-1 counts as a pseudogene. This CDR3 has 13 amino acids. This CDR3 is CASSMGVTGELFF.

CDR3: CASTGGSGREKLFF. The gene calls are TRBV2 and TRBJ1-4; TCRdb proposes TRBD1, but this gene call is untestable without DNA. From germline, CDR1 is SNHLY and CDR2 FYNNEI. This CDR3 is built from 14 residues. The full variable domain, completed using reference TRBV2 and TRBJ1-4, is EPEVTQTPSHQVTQMGQEVILRCVPISNHLYFYWYRQILGQKVEFLVSFYNNEISEKSEIFDDQFSVERPDGSNFTLKIRSTKLEDSAMYFCASTGGSGREKLFFGSGTQLSVL.

The rearrangement links TRBV2 to TRBJ2-5. The germline gives CDR1 SNHLY, CDR2 FYNNEI. The CDR3 is 15 amino acids. CDR3 loop: CASSETHVGRGTQYF. The complete variable domain, with remaining parts taken from reference TRBV2 and TRBJ2-5, reads EPEVTQTPSHQVTQMGQEVILRCVPISNHLYFYWYRQILGQKVEFLVSFYNNEISEKSEIFDDQFSVERPDGSNFTLKIRSTKLEDSAMYFCASSETHVGRGTQYFGPGTRLLVL.

The chain joins TRBV4-2 to TRBJ2-3. This CDR3 has 15 amino acids. The germline V gene has CDR1 LGHNA and CDR2 YNFKEQ. This CDR3 reads CASSQDPPGTDTQYF.

This chain connects TRBV13 to TRBJ2-4; there is no DNA to check the TCRdb D call of TRBD2. The germline V gene has CDR1 PRHDT and CDR2 FYEKMQ (reference sequence). The length of the CDR3 is 20 residues. CDR3 sequence reads: CASSLVGFLAGGSSKNIQYF.

J is TRBJ2-3 and V is TRBV5-1; the TCRdb call, TRBD2, lacks DNA for checking. CDR1 and CDR2 (germline): SGHRS, YFSETQ. This CDR3 spans 16 amino acids. The CDR3 here is CASSFFGGKFTDTQYF.

The CDR3 is CASSFSLATTYEQYF. This chain connects TRBV12-3 or TRBV12-4 to TRBJ2-7. CDR3 size: 15 residues.

The chain carries TRBV19 and TRBJ2-7; there is no DNA to check the TCRdb D call of TRBD2. Germline assignment: CDR1 LNHDA and CDR2 SQIVND (reference sequence). CDR3 size: 14 residues. The chain's CDR3 is CASSIAGAGYEQYF.

The V and J genes are TRBV5-1 and TRBJ2-5; TCRdb designates TRBD2, a call that cannot be tested without DNA. The germline V gene has CDR1 SGHRS and CDR2 YFSETQ. CDR3 length: 15 residues. The CDR3 region is CASSLSGGQEETQYF.

The V call is TRBV29-1, the J call TRBJ2-2; TCRdb reports TRBD1, a call that lacks DNA to check it against. This CDR3 spans 14 amino acids. Germline V gene sequence: CDR1 SQVTM, CDR2 ANQGSEA. The CDR3 is CSVAGMMNTGELFF.

The CDR3 reads CASSENEADTQYF. This chain uses TRBV6-1 with TRBJ2-3. Germline assignment: CDR1 MNHNS and CDR2 SASEGT. CDR3 size: 13 residues.

This chain joins TRBV23-1 and TRBJ1-5. TRBV23-1 is an open reading frame, and its role is uncertain. The CDR3 sequence is 17 residues long. The CDR3 sequence is CASSQPGRNYSNQPQHF.